This T cell receptor (beta chain) was recorded in a study of T cell responses to AZD1222 COVID-19 vaccine. About the study: The analysis combined second doses at about 4 or about 12 weeks.

Data came from immunoSEQ multiplex PCR; TCRdb stores just in-frame clones and leaves some out. The sample includes about 180,000 clones, roughly nine tenths of them seen just once. With regard to this clone: Antigen unknown.

Whole-study results and caveats: Dominant at 160-218 and 743-854, vaccine-associated CD4 TCRs also spanned spike. Clonal diversity was possibly underestimated, and white British individuals and females predominated among donors.

CDR3 size: 15 residues. The sequences come from peripheral blood, collected on day 0 of AZD1222 vaccination. The chain recombines TRBV21-1 with TRBJ2-1; the table's D call, TRBD2, was not checked against the DNA. TRBV21-1 is described as a pseudogene. This TCR came from an adult in good health. This chain's CDR3 is CASSNTSGIYNEQFF. The CDR3, as DNA: TGTGCCAGCAGCAACACTAGCGGAATATACAATGAGCAGTTCTTC.